This T cell receptor beta chain was recorded in a study of pediatric ulcerative colitis. During colonoscopy, one to two rectal pinch biopsies were collected. With respect to this clone: Its cognate antigen is unknown.

V shed 2 bases, J shed 2 bases, and the junction held 1 base outside the gene matches. CDR1 is MDHEN, CDR2 SYDVKM, per germline. This CDR3 contains 14 residues. Notes on the study in general: Substantially fewer templates came from a couple of patients' blood samples.

Each sample received Survey-level depth of up to 500,000 reads. Sequenced by immunoSEQ multiplex PCR; TCRdb stores in-frame clones only, minus some. The sample has approximately 40,000 clones, 75% seen once. The sequenced sample consisted of gut tissue. This clonotype was sampled from a boy aged 5-17 years with severe ulcerative colitis. The chain has TRBV28 and TRBJ2-5, with 8 bases identical to TRBD2. CDR3 sequence: CASSLAGGQETQYF. The CDR3 bases are TGTGCCAGCAGTTTAGCGGGGGGACAAGAGACCCAGTACTTC.